Shown below are 3 T cell receptor beta chains from a single sample sequenced in a study of cytomegalovirus exposure and HLA in healthy donors. Primers included in the PCR were 60 Vbeta and 13 Jbeta primers. Profiling relied on immunoSEQ multiplex PCR, and the TCRdb table lists in-frame clones only, not all of them. The sample has under 130,000 clones; the top ten hold under 0.7%. Sequencing was done on a sample of PBMCs. The receptor set was obtained from a man aged 45 to 65 in good health and CMV-seronegative.

This rearrangement joins TRBV11-3 to TRBJ2-1, with 16 positions matching TRBD2. This CDR3 region has 18 residues. CDR1 and CDR2 (germline): SGHNT, YENEEA. The J segment lost 5 bases and the V segment lost 5 bases, leaving 9 bases of the junction unmatched. The CDR3 loop reads CASSPPGLAGGIDNEQFF. The DNA of the CDR3 is TGTGCCAGCAGCCCTCCGGGACTAGCGGGAGGGATCGACAATGAGCAGTTCTTC.

The chain combines TRBV19 with TRBJ1-3, with 7 bases identical to TRBD1. The CDR3 spans 14 residues. V lost 5 bases, J lost 1 base, and 2 bases stayed unmatched. CDR1 and CDR2 (germline): LNHDA, SQIVND (reference sequence). CDR3 sequence: CASSSGQSGNTIYF. In DNA form, the CDR3 reads TGTGCCAGTAGTTCGGGACAGTCTGGAAACACCATATATTTT. The full variable domain, completed using reference TRBV19 and TRBJ1-3, is DGGITQSPKYLFRKEGQNVTLSCEQNLNHDAMYWYRQDPGQGLRLIYYSQIVNDFQKGDIAEGYSVSREKKESFPLTVTSAQKNPTAFYLCASSSGQSGNTIYFGEGSWLTVV.

The V and J genes are TRBV9 and TRBJ2-7, with D tentatively TRBD2 (6 bases). The germline V gene encodes CDR1 SGDLS and CDR2 YYNGEE. The CDR3 length is 15 residues. The V end was cut by 2 bases, the J end by 3 bases, with 15 bases between. This chain's CDR3 is CASSVGGGELYEQYF. CDR3 bases: TGTGCCAGCAGCGTGGGGGGAGGTGAGCTCTACGAGCAGTACTTC.